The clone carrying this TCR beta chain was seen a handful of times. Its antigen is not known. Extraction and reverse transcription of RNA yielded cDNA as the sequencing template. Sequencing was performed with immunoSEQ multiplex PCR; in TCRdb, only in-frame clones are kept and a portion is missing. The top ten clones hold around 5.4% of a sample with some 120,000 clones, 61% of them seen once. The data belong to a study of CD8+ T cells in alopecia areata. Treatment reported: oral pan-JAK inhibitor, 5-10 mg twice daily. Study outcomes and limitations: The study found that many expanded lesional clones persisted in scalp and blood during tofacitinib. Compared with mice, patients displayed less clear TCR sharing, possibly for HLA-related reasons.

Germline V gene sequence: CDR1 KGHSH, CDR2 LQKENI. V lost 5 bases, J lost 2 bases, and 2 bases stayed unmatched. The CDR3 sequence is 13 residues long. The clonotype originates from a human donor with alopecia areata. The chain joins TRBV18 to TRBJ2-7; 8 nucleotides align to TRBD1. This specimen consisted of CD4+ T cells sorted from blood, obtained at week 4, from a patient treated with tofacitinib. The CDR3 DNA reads TGTGCCAGCTCAGGACAGGGCCCCTACGAGCAGTACTTC. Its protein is CASSGQGPYEQYF.